Presented here are 24 T cell receptor beta chains from one specimen sequenced in a study of breast tumors, draining lymph nodes, adjacent tissues. Axillary draining lymph nodes of breast cancer patients supplied the node samples. TCRdb ran MiXCR on the multiplex PCR reads and lists one entry per CDR3 protein. The data hold 85,000 to 130,000 distinct CDR3 sequences, with more than 25% observed a single time. Sequenced material: axillary lymph node tissue. These receptors all come from a female donor with breast cancer. Some clones in this sample may be carry-over from other donors' samples.

This clonotype was found many times. The CDR3 region has the DNA TGTGCCAGCAGTGTGCAGGCAACCTACGAGCAGTACTTC. Translation: CASSVQATYEQYF. The genes are TRBV6-1 and TRBJ2-7, with no clear D. The CDR3 is 13 amino acids. V dropped 4 bases and J dropped 2 bases, with 9 bases sitting between them. CDR1 is MNHNS and CDR2 is SASEGT in the germline V gene.

This clonotype was counted many times. The chain combines TRBV19 with TRBJ1-6, with 10 bases identical to TRBD1. The ends lost 6 bases at V and 10 bases at J; junction bases unmatched: 12. Germline loops: CDR1 LNHDA, CDR2 SQIVND (reference sequence). There are 16 residues in the CDR3. The CDR3 DNA reads as TGTGCCAGTAGCCGTTTGGCCCGGGACAGGGGATCACCCCTCCACTTT. It translates to CASSRLARDRGSPLHF.

This clonotype occurred many times. J is TRBJ2-7 and V is TRBV2, with TRBD2 matching over 7 bases. Germline loops: CDR1 SNHLY, CDR2 FYNNEI. V dropped 2 bases and J dropped 6; count of bases not matched to a gene: 1. The CDR3 is made up of 12 amino acids. The CDR3 region has the DNA TGTGCCAGCAGTGAACTAGCGGTCGAGCAGTACTTC. This codes for CASSELAVEQYF.

J is TRBJ1-5 and V is TRBV6-2 or TRBV6-3; D unresolved. The V gene's germline CDR1 is MNHEY and CDR2 SVGEGT. This CDR3 region has 16 residues. The germline V and J ends were trimmed by 1 base and 5 bases, with 15 bases remaining between them. Written as DNA, the CDR3 is TGTGCCAGCAGTTACTTTAGGGCAGAGACTTATCAGCCCCAGCATTTT. It translates to CASSYFRAETYQPQHF.

Many counts were recorded for this clonotype. It may be a read error: a sequence one base away is much more abundant. The chain uses TRBV6-1 and TRBJ2-1; 8 bases agree with TRBD1. CDR1 MNHNS and CDR2 SASEGT come from the germline V gene. J gave up 3 bases and V 5 bases, and 3 bases lay outside the gene matches. The CDR3 extends over 14 amino acids. CDR3 amino acids: CASSLGQGYNEQFF. CDR3 DNA sequence: TGTGCCAGCAGTCTCGGACAGGGCTACAATGAGCAGTTCTTC.

The sample holds many counts of this clonotype. The rearrangement joins TRBV4-3 to TRBJ1-4; D ambiguous. This CDR3 is built from 15 residues. The germline V gene encodes CDR1 LGHNA and CDR2 YSLEER. V was clipped by 0 bases and J by 2 bases, with 7 bases between them. This chain's CDR3 is CASSQDRTTNEKLFF. In DNA, the CDR3 is TGCGCCAGCAGCCAAGACAGGACTACTAATGAAAAACTGTTTTTT.

Ten or more counts support this clonotype. This chain uses TRBV5-8 with TRBJ2-3, with 13 bases fitting TRBD2. The J segment lost 5 bases and the V segment lost 2 bases, leaving 14 bases of the junction unmatched. Germline V gene lookup returns CDR1 SGHTS and CDR2 YDEGEE. The CDR3 totals 19 residues. The CDR3 DNA is TGTGCCAGCAGCTTTCGGGGACCCGGACTAGCGGGGGAGGGAGATACGCAGTATTTT. This encodes CASSFRGPGLAGEGDTQYF.

J is TRBJ2-7 and V is TRBV2; D is unclear. Germline lookup yields CDR1 SNHLY and CDR2 FYNNEI. The ends were cut back, 3 bases at V and 5 bases at J, with 2 bases in the middle. The CDR3 is 10 residues long. CDR3 sequence (DNA): TGTGCCAGCAGTGAGAACGAGCAGTACGTC. Encoded protein: CASSENEQYV.

Turning to this clonotype: The CDR3 does not end in the conserved phenylalanine or tryptophan, so this is likely a read error. V and J are TRBV12-5 and TRBJ2-7; the D is unclear. CDR3 size: 13 residues. The germline V gene has CDR1 LGHNT and CDR2 FRNRAP. In DNA, the CDR3 is TGTGTTAGTGGTTTGGTACAGACCTACGAGCAGTACTAC. This codes for CVSGLVQTYEQYY.

The chain carries TRBV9 and TRBJ1-6, with 12 bases matching TRBD1. V lost 3 bases and J lost 10; bases outside the gene matches: 11. This CDR3 is 17 amino acids long. CDR1 and CDR2 (germline): SGDLS, YYNGEE. The CDR3 protein is CASSGEPGQGARSPLHF. CDR3 nucleotide sequence: TGTGCCAGCAGCGGGGAACCGGGACAGGGGGCCCGGTCACCCCTCCACTTT.

This clonotype was detected ten times or more. The chain couples TRBV6-6 to TRBJ2-1; D may correspond to TRBD1 or TRBD2 (6 bases each). Germline values: CDR1 MNHNY, CDR2 SVGAGI (reference sequence). The V gene lost 6 bases and the J gene lost 9 bases, with 27 bases spanning the gap. This CDR3 contains 17 residues. The CDR3 sequence is CASRPLQGLGRGGEQFF. The DNA of the CDR3 is TGTGCCAGCAGGCCGCTACAGGGCCTTGGGCGGGGCGGTGAGCAGTTCTTC.

The V gene is TRBV7-2, the J gene TRBJ2-7; no firm D call. The CDR3 has 13 amino acids. Germline V CDR1 and CDR2: SGHTA, FQGNSA. V dropped 1 base and J dropped 3 bases, with 7 bases sitting between them. CDR3 nucleotide sequence: TGTGCCAGCAGCTTAGGTATGAACTACGAGCAGTACGTC. Translated: CASSLGMNYEQYV.

This clonotype was observed many times. This sequence joins TRBV20-1 and TRBJ1-5; weak D call: TRBD1 (5 bases). V lost 5 bases, J lost 4 bases, and 12 bases lay in between. The CDR3 has 13 residues. The V gene's germline CDR1 is DFQATT and CDR2 SNEGSKA (reference sequence). CDR3 region: CSASTGPNQPQHF. In DNA, the CDR3 is TGCAGTGCTTCCACAGGACCGAATCAGCCCCAGCATTTT.

V usage is TRBV9 and J usage is TRBJ2-1; 10 positions agree with TRBD2. This CDR3 has 19 amino acids. The germline CDR1 and CDR2 sequences are SGDLS and YYNGEE. V shed 0 bases, J shed 0 bases, and the junction held 9 bases outside the gene matches. For the CDR3, the DNA is TGTGCCAGCAGCGTAGGTAGCGGGGGGTCCGTGTTCTCCTACAATGAGCAGTTCTTC. Protein: CASSVGSGGSVFSYNEQFF.

This clonotype was counted between two and nine times. It may be a read error: a sequence one base away is much more abundant. The chain carries TRBV10-3 and TRBJ2-5; perhaps TRBD2 as D (6 bases). This CDR3 is 14 amino acids long. Germline values: CDR1 ENHRY, CDR2 SYGVKD. For the CDR3, the DNA is TGTGCCATCAGTGAGTCGGGGCGGGAAGAGGCCCAGTACTTC. Encoded protein: CAISESGREEAQYF.

This clonotype was seen many times. The chain couples TRBV24-1 to TRBJ1-2; 7 positions agree with TRBD1. This CDR3 contains 13 residues. J lost 7 bases, V lost 0 bases, and 1 base had no gene match. CDR1 is KGHDR, CDR2 SFDVKD, per germline. Written as DNA, the CDR3 is TGTGCCACCAGTGATTTGGGGACAGTTGGCTACACCTTC. It specifies CATSDLGTVGYTF.

This clonotype was detected many times. The chain joins TRBV18 to TRBJ2-7, with no clear D. V shed 5 bases and J shed 0 bases, with 8 bases lying between them. The CDR3 has 13 amino acids. Per the germline V gene, CDR1 is KGHSH and CDR2 is LQKENI. CDR3 nucleotides: TGTGCCAGCTCAGACACTCTCTCCTACGAGCAGTACTTC. This translates into CASSDTLSYEQYF.

This clonotype appeared many times. CDR3 amino acids: CASSLTGTLIEQFF. In nucleotides, the CDR3 is TGTGCCAGCAGTCTCACCGGGACATTGATTGAGCAGTTCTTC. This chain uses TRBV12-3 or TRBV12-4 with TRBJ2-1, with D maybe TRBD1 (6 bases). The V end was cut by 5 bases, the J end by 9 bases, with 17 bases between. This CDR3 region has 14 residues.

This clonotype has a count of ten or more. V and J are TRBV4-1 and TRBJ2-7; D is ambiguous. The V gene's germline CDR1 is MGHRA and CDR2 YSYEKL. The CDR3 totals 14 residues. V was shortened by 1 base and J by 4 bases, with 11 bases between the two germline ends. The CDR3 sequence: CASSQVVPSYEQYF. The CDR3 region has the DNA TGCGCCAGCAGCCAAGTTGTTCCTTCGTACGAGCAGTACTTC.

Ten or more counts support this clonotype. The V and J genes are TRBV7-9 and TRBJ1-3, with unresolved D. CDR1 is SEHNR, CDR2 FQNEAQ, per germline (reference sequence). The V and J ends lost 2 bases and 0 bases respectively, with 5 bases between them. This CDR3 comprises 14 residues. CDR3 loop: CASSLLRSGNTIYF. The CDR3 region has the DNA TGTGCCAGCAGCTTACTACGCTCTGGAAACACCATATATTTT.

This clonotype was counted many times. V and J are TRBV19 and TRBJ2-3; possibly TRBD2 for D (6 bases). V lost 6 bases and J lost 8, with 12 bases in between. From germline, CDR1 is LNHDA and CDR2 SQIVND (reference sequence). The CDR3 runs 12 residues. CDR3 sequence: CASRDQGGTQYF. CDR3 nucleotides: TGTGCCAGTAGGGACCAGGGAGGTACGCAGTATTTT.

This clonotype was seen a few times. Given a much more abundant clone one base away, this may be a read error. The chain employs TRBV5-1 and TRBJ2-7; D is possibly TRBD2 (5 bases). Germline V gives CDR1 SGHRS, CDR2 YFSETQ. The CDR3 runs to 12 residues. In nucleotides, the CDR3 is TGCGCCAGCAGCTCCCAGTTGGGAGAGCACTACTTC. Residues: CASSSQLGEHYF.

This clonotype has only a few counts. The chain couples TRBV2 to TRBJ1-2; TRBD1 might be the D (6 bases). The CDR3 length is 14 residues. Between the trimmed V and J ends, which lost 5 bases and 7 bases, there was a span of 17 bases. Germline CDR1 SNHLY, CDR2 FYNNEI. CDR3 in amino acids: CASSSDSRNFGYTF. The DNA of the CDR3 is TGTGCCAGCAGTTCGGACAGTCGTAATTTTGGCTACACCTTC.

This clonotype was seen many times. The gene calls are TRBV9 and TRBJ2-2; D is unresolved. This CDR3 region has 17 residues. The V gene's germline CDR1 is SGDLS and CDR2 YYNGEE. The V end lost 1 base, the J end lost 1 base, and 14 bases lay between the germline ends. The CDR3 bases are TGTGCCAGCAGCGTACTAGATTTTCCTGAGAACACCGGGGAGCTGTTTTTT. The encoded protein is CASSVLDFPENTGELFF.